This T cell receptor (beta chain) derives from a study of stem cell transplantation in POMP-related autoinflammatory disease. Study at large: CD8+ T cells were low and CD4+ cells naive-skewed before transplant. After transplant, neutrophils and platelets showed 100% graft donor chimerism through one year.

In its sample, this clone was seen once. Prominent immunodeficiency with autoinflammation defined PRAID. Sequencing was performed with immunoSEQ multiplex PCR; in TCRdb, only in-frame clones are kept and a portion is missing. The table has tens of thousands of clones, approximately 91% seen once; the top ten hold 0.66%. The TCR comes from a human patient with POMP-related autoinflammation and immune dysregulation (PRAID). A share of the T cells may be of graft donor origin. The source was CD4+ T cells from PBMCs, collected after stem cell transplantation.

The CDR3 here is CASSPGASTDTQYF. The CDR3 DNA reads TGTGCCAGCAGCCCAGGGGCTAGCACAGATACGCAGTATTTT. The chain joins TRBV2 to TRBJ2-3; D possibly corresponds to TRBD1 (6 bases). This CDR3 has 14 residues. Trimming removed 6 bases from V and 0 bases from J, with 10 bases in between. The germline V gene has CDR1 SNHLY and CDR2 FYNNEI.